This note documents a single TCR beta chain sequence. Germline values: CDR1 SGHKS, CDR2 YYEKEE (reference sequence). The CDR3 consists of 15 residues. With V trimmed by 0 bases and J by 7 bases, 8 bases remained unmatched. The data belong to a study of blood T cell repertoires in COVID-19. Study-level background: Specimens from acute and convalescent COVID-19 originated in the United States, Italy and Spain. PBMCs, B-cell-depleted T cells, or T cells provided the cDNA or gDNA that made up the material.

Libraries were prepared by immunoSEQ multiplex PCR; TCRdb keeps only in-frame clonotypes and omits some of them. Found here are approximately 260,000 clones, 75% to 90% of them singletons; the top ten hold 6% to 9%. J is TRBJ2-3 and V is TRBV5-5; 7 nucleotides line up with TRBD2. The sequencing input was peripheral blood. This sequence was found in a man aged 55-75 years who had recovered from COVID-19. CDR3: CASSLAGGPTNTQYF. The DNA for the CDR3 is TGTGCCAGCAGCTTGGCGGGGGGTCCTACAAATACGCAGTATTTT. Complete variable domain (other parts from reference TRBV5-5 and TRBJ2-3): DAGVTQSPTHLIKTRGQQVTLRCSPISGHKSVSWYQQVLGQGPQFIFQYYEKEERGRGNFPDRFSARQFPNYSSELNVNALLLGDSALYLCASSLAGGPTNTQYFGPGTRLTVL.